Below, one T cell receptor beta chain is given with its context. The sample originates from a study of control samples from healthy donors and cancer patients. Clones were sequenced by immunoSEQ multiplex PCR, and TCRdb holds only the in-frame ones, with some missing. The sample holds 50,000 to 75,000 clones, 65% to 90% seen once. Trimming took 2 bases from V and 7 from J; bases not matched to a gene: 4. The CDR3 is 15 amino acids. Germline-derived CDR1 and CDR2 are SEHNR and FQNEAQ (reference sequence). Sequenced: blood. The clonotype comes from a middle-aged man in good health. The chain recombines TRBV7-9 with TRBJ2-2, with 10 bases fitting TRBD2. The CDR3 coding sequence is TGTGCCAGCAGCTTAAGAGGACTAGCGGACGGGGAGCTGTTTTTT. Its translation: CASSLRGLADGELFF.